This note documents a single T cell receptor beta chain sequence. Its matching antigen is unknown. The sample is drawn from a study of CD8 T cells in ankylosing spondylitis. MiXCR, applied by TCRdb to the 5' RACE reads, yields one record per CDR3 protein. The sample records some 340,000 distinct CDR3 sequences, roughly 15% being singletons. CDR3 length equals 16 residues. J gave up 2 bases and V 6 bases, and 9 bases lay outside the gene matches. Germline V gene data show CDR1 as LGHDT and CDR2 as YNNKEL (reference sequence). Study outcomes and limitations: Disease-linked clones proved CD8+ and comparatively uncommon in peripheral blood.

Material for sequencing was blood, either unsorted or a sorted T cell fraction (not recorded which). The clonotype was recovered from a male donor with ankylosing spondylitis or in good health (not recorded which). The chain uses TRBV3-1 and TRBJ2-5, with 10 bases that match TRBD1. The CDR3 loop is CASSDRDRGHQETQYF. The DNA of the CDR3 is TGTGCCAGCAGTGACCGGGACAGGGGCCATCAAGAGACCCAGTACTTC.